Listed here are 4 T cell receptor beta chains from one sample, sequenced in a study of T cell responses to AZD1222 COVID-19 vaccine. Generated by immunoSEQ multiplex PCR, the TCRdb table keeps only in-frame clones and is missing some. The sample holds 65,000 to 70,000 clones, over 60% seen once. The material was peripheral blood, obtained on day 0 of AZD1222 vaccination. These receptors all come from an adult in good health.

The chain is built from TRBV7-8 and TRBJ1-5; D is uncertain. Germline V lookup: CDR1 SGHVS, CDR2 FQNEAQ. V lost 4 bases to trimming and J lost 3 bases, with 19 bases between them. This CDR3 region has 17 residues. CDR3 protein: CASSYNLATRVNQPQHF. In nucleotides, the CDR3 is TGTGCCAGCAGCTATAACTTGGCCACTAGAGTCAATCAGCCCCAGCATTTT.

A remark on this clone: Germline and junction disagree at one end, which may indicate a read error. This chain joins TRBV30 and TRBJ2-5; a possible D gene is TRBD2 (5 bases). This CDR3 has 13 amino acids. CDR1 is GTSNPN and CDR2 is SVGIG in the germline V gene (reference sequence). CDR3 loop: CAWGVPGVETQYF. The CDR3, as DNA: TGTGCCTGGGGTGTACCCGGGGTAGAGACCCAGTACTTC.

The chain couples TRBV3-1 (or the pseudogene TRBV3-2) to TRBJ1-3, with no clear D. The CDR3 extends over 20 amino acids. The germline V gene has CDR1 LGHDT and CDR2 YNNKEL (reference sequence). The V end lost 0 bases, the J end lost 2 bases, and 23 bases lay between the germline ends. Here the CDR3 DNA reads TGTGCCAGCAGCCAAGATAGGAGATGCTTGGAGGCGGAAACTGGAAACACCATATATTTT. Its protein product is CASSQDRRCLEAETGNTIYF.

V and J are TRBV18 and TRBJ2-2, with 7 bases identical to TRBD1. The germline CDR1 and CDR2 sequences are KGHSH and LQKENI. The J segment lost 3 bases and the V segment lost 4 bases, leaving 5 bases of the junction unmatched. The CDR3 spans 15 residues. CDR3 amino acids: CASSLRQGDTGELFF. Written as DNA, the CDR3 is TGTGCCAGCTCACTACGGCAGGGGGACACCGGGGAGCTGTTTTTT.